The clone carrying this T cell receptor beta chain was seen once. Its antigen is still unknown. CDR3 length: 12 amino acids. Germline V gene lookup returns CDR1 GTSNPN and CDR2 SVGIG (reference sequence). Deletions cut 0 bases from V and 5 bases from J, with 7 bases between. The record originates from a study of cytomegalovirus exposure and HLA in healthy donors. Study-level information: The use of the same platform for the 100 to 150 validation repertoires and the 600 to 700 first-cohort repertoires was reported by a later analysis. Overall study findings and caveats: Among TCR beta chains, those listed as cytomegalovirus-associated numbered over 150. Usually a TCR sequence was rare, but some public TCRs were found in many donors.

Sequencing was performed with immunoSEQ multiplex PCR; in TCRdb, only in-frame clones are kept and a portion is missing. In the table there are 35,000 to 55,000 clones, roughly 93% of which are singletons. Separation from the approximately 710-subject first cohort characterized the approximately 120-subject validation cohort, to which the donors belonged. The chain carries TRBV30 and TRBJ1-1; TRBD1 might be the D (6 bases). Sequencing was carried out using PBMCs. This receptor was taken from a young woman in good health and CMV-seronegative. CDR3 sequence reads: CAWSVGGTEAFF. The CDR3 coding sequence is TGTGCCTGGAGTGTAGGGGGAACTGAAGCTTTCTTT.